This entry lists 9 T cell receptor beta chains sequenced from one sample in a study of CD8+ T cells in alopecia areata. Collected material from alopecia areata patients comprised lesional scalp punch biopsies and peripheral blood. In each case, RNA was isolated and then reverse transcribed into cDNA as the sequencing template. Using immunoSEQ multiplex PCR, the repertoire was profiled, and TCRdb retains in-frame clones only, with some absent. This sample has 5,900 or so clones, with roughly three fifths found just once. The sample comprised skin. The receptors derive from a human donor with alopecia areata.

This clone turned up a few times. The CDR3 here is CASRSDNEQFF. The CDR3 DNA is TGTGCCAGCAGGTCGGACAATGAGCAGTTCTTC. The chain employs TRBV14 and TRBJ2-1, with no clear D. The CDR3 runs to 11 residues. The V end lost 6 bases, the J end lost 5 bases, and 5 bases lay between the germline ends. Looked up from germline, CDR1 is SGHDN and CDR2 is FVKESK. Filled out from reference TRBV14 and TRBJ2-1, the complete variable domain reads EAGVTQFPSHSVIEKGQTVTLRCDPISGHDNLYWYRRVMGKEIKFLLHFVKESKQDESGMPNNRFLAERTGGTYSTLKVQPAELEDSGVYFCASRSDNEQFFGPGTRLTVL.

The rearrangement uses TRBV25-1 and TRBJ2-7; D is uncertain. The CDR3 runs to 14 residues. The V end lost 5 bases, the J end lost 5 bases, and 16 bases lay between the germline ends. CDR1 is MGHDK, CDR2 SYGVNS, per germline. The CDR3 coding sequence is TGTGCCAGCAGTTCTCGACCCGGCAGGAACGAGCAGTACTTC. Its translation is CASSSRPGRNEQYF.

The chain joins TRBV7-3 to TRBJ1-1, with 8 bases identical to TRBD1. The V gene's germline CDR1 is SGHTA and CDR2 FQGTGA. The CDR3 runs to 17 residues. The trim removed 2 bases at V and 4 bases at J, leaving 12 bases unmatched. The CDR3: CASSLWAWGRGPTEAFF. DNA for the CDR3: TGTGCCAGCAGCTTATGGGCATGGGGCAGGGGGCCCACTGAAGCTTTCTTT.

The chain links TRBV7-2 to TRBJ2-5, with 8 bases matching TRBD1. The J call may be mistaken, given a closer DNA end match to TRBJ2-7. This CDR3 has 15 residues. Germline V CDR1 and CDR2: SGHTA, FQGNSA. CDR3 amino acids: CASSLVGTGSYEQYF. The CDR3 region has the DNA TGTGCCAGCAGCTTAGTTGGGACAGGCTCCTACGAGCAGTACTTC.

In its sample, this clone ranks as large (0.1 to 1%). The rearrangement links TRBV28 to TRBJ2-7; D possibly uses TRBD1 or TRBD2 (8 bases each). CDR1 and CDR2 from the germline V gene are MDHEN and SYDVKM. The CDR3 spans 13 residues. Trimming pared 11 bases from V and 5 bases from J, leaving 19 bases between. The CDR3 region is CAAGGQGAHEQYF. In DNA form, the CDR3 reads TGTGCCGCGGGGGGCCAGGGGGCCCACGAGCAGTACTTC.

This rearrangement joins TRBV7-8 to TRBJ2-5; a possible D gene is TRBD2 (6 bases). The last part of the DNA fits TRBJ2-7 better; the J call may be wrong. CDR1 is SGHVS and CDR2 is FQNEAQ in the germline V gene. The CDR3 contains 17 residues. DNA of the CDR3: TGTGCCAGCGCTTCCCAGCGGCGGGGCGGATCCTCCTACGAGCAGTACTTC. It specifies CASASQRRGGSSYEQYF.

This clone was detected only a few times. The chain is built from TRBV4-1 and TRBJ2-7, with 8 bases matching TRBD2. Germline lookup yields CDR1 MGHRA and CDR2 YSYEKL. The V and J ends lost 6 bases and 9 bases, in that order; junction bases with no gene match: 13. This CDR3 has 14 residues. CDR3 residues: CASSPGLARFGQYF. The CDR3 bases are TGCGCCAGCAGTCCCGGACTAGCCCGCTTCGGGCAGTACTTC.

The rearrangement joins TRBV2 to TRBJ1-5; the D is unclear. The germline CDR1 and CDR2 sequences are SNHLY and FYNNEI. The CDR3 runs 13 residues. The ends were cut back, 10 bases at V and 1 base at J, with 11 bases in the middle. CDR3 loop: CAISWQSNQPQHF. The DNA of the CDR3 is TGTGCCATCTCTTGGCAGAGCAATCAGCCCCAGCATTTT. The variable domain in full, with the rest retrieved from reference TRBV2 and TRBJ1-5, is EPEVTQTPSHQVTQMGQEVILRCVPISNHLYFYWYRQILGQKVEFLVSFYNNEISEKSEIFDDQFSVERPDGSNFTLKIRSTKLEDSAMYFCAISWQSNQPQHFGDGTRLSIL.

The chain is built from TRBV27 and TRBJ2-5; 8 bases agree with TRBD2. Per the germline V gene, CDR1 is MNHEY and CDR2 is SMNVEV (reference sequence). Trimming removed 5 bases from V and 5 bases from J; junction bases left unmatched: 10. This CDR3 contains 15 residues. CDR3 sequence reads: CASSPGGLEHETQYF. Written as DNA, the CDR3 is TGTGCCAGCAGTCCCGGGGGACTAGAGCACGAGACCCAGTACTTC.